These 18 T cell receptor beta chains share one sample of origin, sequenced in a study of blood T cell repertoires in COVID-19. Profiling relied on immunoSEQ multiplex PCR, and the TCRdb table lists in-frame clones only, not all of them. The repertoire has around 300,000 clones, approximately 87% of them found once; the top ten carry less than 6%. The specimen sequenced was PBMCs or T cells enriched from blood (not recorded which). The receptors here all came from a woman aged 25-40 years who had recovered from COVID-19.

This clone has more than one count but fewer than ten. This sequence joins TRBV30 and TRBJ1-2; perhaps TRBD1 as D (5 bases). Germline V gene sequence: CDR1 GTSNPN, CDR2 SVGIG (reference sequence). V lost 0 bases, J lost 2 bases, and 10 bases lay in between. The CDR3 is made up of 14 amino acids. Here the CDR3 reads CAWSVNRRNYGYTF. The CDR3, as DNA: TGTGCCTGGAGTGTCAACAGGAGAAACTATGGCTACACCTTC.

V gene TRBV7-8 combines with J gene TRBJ2-3; D may be TRBD1 (6 bases). Germline CDR1 SGHVS, CDR2 FQNEAQ. V was pared by 1 base and J by 5 bases, with 13 bases between. The length of the CDR3 is 15 residues. The CDR3 sequence is CASSLVGTRGDTQYF. The CDR3 region has the DNA TGTGCCAGCAGCTTAGTAGGGACCAGGGGAGATACGCAGTATTTT.

This chain connects TRBV2 to TRBJ2-2; D not resolved. This CDR3 has 14 amino acids. Germline V lookup: CDR1 SNHLY, CDR2 FYNNEI. Deletions cut 4 bases from V and 1 base from J, with 7 bases between. For the CDR3, the DNA is TGTGCCAGCAGTGTTCTAGGGAACACCGGGGAGCTGTTTTTT. Encoded protein: CASSVLGNTGELFF.

V gene TRBV6-5 combines with J gene TRBJ2-7; D is perhaps TRBD1 (7 bases). This CDR3 is built from 12 residues. From germline, CDR1 is MNHEY and CDR2 SVGAGI. Deletions cut 2 bases from V and 6 bases from J, with 8 bases between. The CDR3 protein is CASSYQGGEQYF. CDR3 DNA sequence: TGTGCCAGCAGTTACCAGGGGGGCGAGCAGTACTTC.

The V call is TRBV4-1, the J call TRBJ2-7, with D possibly being TRBD2 (5 bases). V lost 4 bases, J lost 3 bases, and 13 bases lay in between. The CDR3 extends over 14 amino acids. Germline loops: CDR1 MGHRA, CDR2 YSYEKL. The CDR3 sequence is CASSPWTGYYEQYF. The CDR3 coding sequence is TGCGCCAGCAGCCCCTGGACGGGATACTACGAGCAGTACTTC.

This chain uses TRBV7-9 with TRBJ2-7, with 8 bases aligning to TRBD2. Per the germline V gene, CDR1 is SEHNR and CDR2 is FQNEAQ (reference sequence). J lost 3 bases, V lost 1 base, and 8 bases had no gene match. CDR3 length equals 16 residues. DNA of the CDR3: TGTGCCAGCAGCTTAGTGGGAGCGGGGGAGCTCTACGAGCAGTACTTC. This encodes CASSLVGAGELYEQYF.

The J gene is TRBJ2-5, the V gene TRBV5-1; 8 bases line up with TRBD1. The CDR3 contains 14 residues. CDR1 and CDR2 (germline): SGHRS, YFSETQ. The ends lost 3 bases at V and 5 bases at J; junction bases unmatched: 6. The CDR3 protein is CASSSQGAHETQYF. In DNA, the CDR3 is TGCGCCAGCAGCTCGCAGGGGGCTCATGAGACCCAGTACTTC.

In its sample, this clone was seen once. The J gene is TRBJ1-2, the V gene TRBV15; maybe TRBD1 (5 bases). There are 15 residues in the CDR3. Germline V gene data show CDR1 as LNHNV and CDR2 as YYDKDF (reference sequence). Trimming removed 8 bases at V and 1 base at J, with 17 bases between. The CDR3 coding sequence is TGTGCCACCTCCGAAAGGAGACAGCTTAACTATGGCTACACCTTC. It yields the protein CATSERRQLNYGYTF.

The chain couples TRBV29-1 to TRBJ1-2, with TRBD1 identical over 7 bases. Looked up from germline, CDR1 is SQVTM and CDR2 is ANQGSEA. This CDR3 region has 15 residues. V lost 7 bases and J lost 5; bases outside the gene matches: 16. The CDR3 here is CSAGPSGTAMYGYTF. CDR3 nucleotide sequence: TGCAGCGCTGGGCCCTCCGGGACAGCCATGTATGGCTACACCTTC.

The chain carries TRBV7-8 and TRBJ2-2; TRBD1 might be the D (5 bases). V dropped 3 bases and J dropped 4 bases, with 33 bases sitting between them. Per germline, CDR1 SGHVS and CDR2 FQNEAQ. The CDR3 loop spans 22 amino acids. The DNA of the CDR3 is TGTGCCAGCAGCTTCCCCGCAGAACAGGAACGATCCCTCGGTGGTTTCACCGGGGAGCTGTTTTTT. Translated, it gives CASSFPAEQERSLGGFTGELFF.

The V call is TRBV19, the J call TRBJ1-1; TRBD1 matches at 8 bases. The V segment lost 7 bases and the J segment 5 bases; nucleotides outside the gene matches: 3. CDR1 is LNHDA and CDR2 is SQIVND in the germline V gene (reference sequence). The CDR3 consists of 12 residues. CDR3 sequence reads: CASTGGWTEAFF. The CDR3 DNA reads as TGTGCCAGTACAGGGGGCTGGACTGAAGCTTTCTTT. Together with reference TRBV19 and TRBJ1-1, the CDR3 gives the full variable domain: DGGITQSPKYLFRKEGQNVTLSCEQNLNHDAMYWYRQDPGQGLRLIYYSQIVNDFQKGDIAEGYSVSREKKESFPLTVTSAQKNPTAFYLCASTGGWTEAFFGQGTRLTVV.

This sequence joins TRBV10-3 and TRBJ1-2; D gene ambiguous. Germline CDR1 and CDR2: ENHRY and SYGVKD. V was pared by 7 bases and J by 1 base, with 10 bases between. This CDR3 spans 13 amino acids. This chain's CDR3 is CAITEHLNYGYTF. The CDR3 DNA sequence: TGTGCCATCACGGAGCACCTTAACTATGGCTACACCTTC.

The rearrangement joins TRBV4-1 to TRBJ1-2; 8 positions match TRBD1. The germline gives CDR1 MGHRA, CDR2 YSYEKL. The junction had 2 bases not matched to a gene; V was cut back by 0 bases and J by 2 bases. The CDR3 covers 15 residues. CDR3 DNA: TGCGCCAGCAGCCAAGAGAGGACAGGGAACTATGGCTACACCTTC. This encodes CASSQERTGNYGYTF.

This clone came up a few times. The chain carries TRBV6-6 and TRBJ1-3; D is perhaps TRBD1 (5 bases). The CDR3 contains 19 residues. The V and J ends lost 5 bases and 4 bases respectively, with 27 bases between them. The germline CDR1 and CDR2 sequences are MNHNY and SVGAGI (reference sequence). The CDR3 region is CASSPAGQGLRKKGNTIYF. The CDR3 nucleotides read TGTGCCAGCAGTCCCGCCGGTCAGGGACTACGAAAAAAGGGAAACACCATATATTTT.

This clone came up a few times. The CDR3 here is CASSSTGGDGYTF. The CDR3 region has the DNA TGTGCCAGCAGTTCCACAGGGGGCGATGGCTACACCTTC. The J gene is TRBJ1-2, the V gene TRBV12-3 or TRBV12-4, with 9 nucleotides matching TRBD1. The CDR3 totals 13 residues. Trimming at V came to 4 bases and at J to 6 bases, leaving 3 bases not matched to a gene.

The chain joins TRBV7-8 to TRBJ2-3, with D unresolved. Germline loops: CDR1 SGHVS, CDR2 FQNEAQ. V gave up 5 bases and J gave up 6 bases, with 9 bases separating them. CDR3 size: 12 residues. The CDR3 DNA reads TGTGCCAGCAGCCTTTATAGCGATACGCAGTATTTT. It encodes CASSLYSDTQYF. The full variable domain, its missing parts supplied by reference TRBV7-8 and TRBJ2-3, is GAGVSQSPRYKVAKRGQDVALRCDPISGHVSLFWYQQALGQGPEFLTYFQNEAQLDKSGLPSDRFFAERPEGSVSTLKIQRTQQEDSAVYLCASSLYSDTQYFGPGTRLTVL.

This chain connects TRBV7-9 to TRBJ2-7, with 7 bases aligning to TRBD1. This CDR3 has 12 residues. Trimming cost V 4 bases and J 7 bases; bases outside gene matches: 4. Per germline, CDR1 SEHNR and CDR2 FQNEAQ (reference sequence). This chain's CDR3 is CASSSGRGEQYF. The CDR3 DNA follows: TGTGCCAGCAGCTCGGGCAGGGGGGAGCAGTACTTC.

V is TRBV9 and J is TRBJ1-2, with a tentative D call TRBD1 (6 bases). This CDR3 has 14 amino acids. With 6 bases removed from V and 5 bases from J, the gap between germline ends came to 17 bases. Germline V gene sequence: CDR1 SGDLS, CDR2 YYNGEE. CDR3 coding DNA: TGTGCCAGCACTACCACGGGGGGCCCATATGGCTACACCTTC. It yields the protein CASTTTGGPYGYTF.